The subject of this entry is one T cell receptor beta chain. This record belongs to a study of blood T cell repertoires in COVID-19. For the study at large: Samples of COVID-19 (acute and convalescent) were obtained from the United States, Italy and Spain. PBMCs, B-cell-depleted T cells, or T cells were the source of the cDNA or gDNA that made up the material.

As originally analysed: The assay estimated nucleated cells by amplifying reference gene primers. Sequencing used immunoSEQ multiplex PCR; TCRdb keeps in-frame clones, though not all of them. V and J calls and clone size are as listed in that table; D and trimming were resolved from the DNA. The sample lists nearly 55,000 clones; 65% to 80% were seen once. The CDR3 runs 15 residues. Looked up from germline, CDR1 is MNHNS and CDR2 is SASEGT. The V segment lost 3 bases and the J segment 5 bases; nucleotides outside the gene matches: 9. The V gene is TRBV6-1, the J gene TRBJ2-5, with TRBD1 matching over 7 bases. The material sequenced was peripheral blood. This TCR was recovered from a human donor with active or convalescent COVID-19. The donor label of this sample is uncertain. The CDR3 loop reads CASSDPTGKSETQYF. The CDR3 DNA is TGTGCCAGCAGTGATCCGACAGGGAAGTCGGAGACCCAGTACTTC.